This is a list of T cell receptor beta chains from one sample in a study of control samples from healthy donors and cancer patients. Assay used: immunoSEQ multiplex PCR; TCRdb lists only in-frame clones, some missing. The repertoire holds approximately 170,000 clones, with 90% to 95% as singletons. The sequencing sample was made of blood. The receptors here all came from a woman in her thirties in good health. Each CDR3 is given with its conserved first and last residue. A D gene is named only where the DNA matches it firmly. Where a row states a size, it is once, few, many or the class of an expanded clone; other rows omit it.

d_gene: TRBD1
j_gene: TRBJ1-1
len: 13
v_gene: TRBV5-1
abundance: .
CDR3aa: CASSIHRGTEAFF
CDR3nt: TGCGCCAGCAGCATCCACAGGGGAACTGAAGCTTTCTTT

d_gene: .
j_gene: TRBJ1-5
len: 17
v_gene: TRBV21-1
abundance: .
CDR3aa: CASSKGRTLYSNQPQHF
CDR3nt: TGTGCCAGCAGCAAAGGTAGGACGTTATATAGCAATCAGCCCCAGCATTTT

d_gene: .
j_gene: TRBJ1-2
len: 12
v_gene: TRBV19
abundance: .
CDR3aa: CASTDSVGGYTF
CDR3nt: TGTGCCAGTACCGACAGTGTCGGGGGCTACACCTTC

d_gene: .
j_gene: TRBJ1-1
len: 14
v_gene: TRBV28
abundance: .
CDR3aa: CASSPGGLNTEAFF
CDR3nt: TGTGCCAGCAGCCCCGGGGGATTGAACACTGAAGCTTTCTTT

d_gene: .
j_gene: TRBJ2-7
len: 14
v_gene: TRBV7-8
abundance: .
CDR3aa: CASSLQGNPYEQYF
CDR3nt: TGTGCCAGCAGCTTACAGGGTAACCCCTACGAGCAGTACTTC

d_gene: .
j_gene: TRBJ2-1
len: 14
v_gene: TRBV4-3
abundance: .
CDR3aa: CASSQAGAHNEQFF
CDR3nt: TGCGCCAGCAGCCAAGCGGGAGCCCACAATGAGCAGTTCTTC

d_gene: .
j_gene: TRBJ1-2
len: 13
v_gene: TRBV5-4
abundance: .
CDR3aa: CASRDRTNYGYTF
CDR3nt: TGTGCCAGCAGGGACAGAACTAACTATGGCTACACCTTC

d_gene: .
j_gene: TRBJ2-3
len: 11
v_gene: TRBV2
abundance: .
CDR3aa: CASSEADTQYF
CDR3nt: TGTGCCAGCAGTGAAGCAGATACGCAGTATTTT

d_gene: .
j_gene: TRBJ1-6
len: 16
v_gene: TRBV4-2
abundance: .
CDR3aa: CASSLGGGSYNSPLHF
CDR3nt: TGTGCCAGCAGCCTCGGGGGGGGGTCCTATAATTCACCCCTCCACTTT

d_gene: TRBD1
j_gene: TRBJ2-1
len: 15
v_gene: TRBV5-1
abundance: .
CDR3aa: CASSLGDREGNEQFF
CDR3nt: TGCGCCAGCAGCTTGGGGGACAGGGAGGGCAATGAGCAGTTCTTC

d_gene: .
j_gene: TRBJ2-5
len: 15
v_gene: TRBV5-8
abundance: .
CDR3aa: CASSLWQGGQETQYF
CDR3nt: TGTGCCAGCAGCTTGTGGCAGGGTGGACAAGAGACCCAGTACTTC

d_gene: TRBD1
j_gene: TRBJ2-5
len: 15
v_gene: TRBV2
abundance: .
CDR3aa: CASRSRDRAQETQYF
CDR3nt: TGTGCCAGCAGATCACGGGACAGGGCCCAAGAGACCCAGTACTTC

d_gene: .
j_gene: TRBJ2-7
len: 12
v_gene: TRBV21-1
abundance: .
CDR3aa: CASSKAKIEQYF
CDR3nt: TGTGCCAGCAGCAAAGCTAAGATCGAGCAGTACTTC

d_gene: .
j_gene: TRBJ1-1
len: 13
v_gene: TRBV12-3/TRBV12-4
abundance: few
CDR3aa: CASSLAGNTEAFF
CDR3nt: TGTGCCAGCAGTTTAGCCGGAAACACTGAAGCTTTCTTT

d_gene: .
j_gene: TRBJ2-7
len: 11
v_gene: TRBV10-1
abundance: .
CDR3aa: CASSGTYEQYF
CDR3nt: TGCGCCAGCAGCGGTACCTACGAGCAGTACTTC

d_gene: TRBD1
j_gene: TRBJ2-3
len: 15
v_gene: TRBV7-9
abundance: .
CDR3aa: CASSDRGGRTDTQYF
CDR3nt: TGTGCCAGCAGCGACAGGGGGGGAAGAACAGATACGCAGTATTTT

d_gene: .
j_gene: TRBJ2-5
len: 13
v_gene: TRBV5-1
abundance: .
CDR3aa: CASSWGGGETQYF
CDR3nt: TGCGCCAGCAGCTGGGGAGGGGGAGAGACCCAGTACTTC

d_gene: .
j_gene: TRBJ2-3
len: 15
v_gene: TRBV6-2/TRBV6-3
abundance: .
CDR3aa: CASNPGLGTTDTQYF
CDR3nt: TGTGCCAGCAACCCGGGACTTGGCACCACAGATACGCAGTATTTT

d_gene: TRBD2
j_gene: TRBJ2-1
len: 16
v_gene: TRBV6-6
abundance: .
CDR3aa: CASSSTGTSGYNEQFF
CDR3nt: TGTGCCAGCAGTTCCACCGGGACTAGCGGGTACAATGAGCAGTTCTTC

d_gene: .
j_gene: TRBJ1-6
len: 14
v_gene: TRBV18
abundance: .
CDR3aa: CASSPQGVGSPLHF
CDR3nt: TGTGCCAGCTCACCACAGGGGGTTGGATCACCCCTCCACTTT

d_gene: .
j_gene: TRBJ2-6
len: 14
v_gene: TRBV7-3
abundance: .
CDR3aa: CASSPGPGANVLTF
CDR3nt: TGTGCCAGCAGCCCGGGACCTGGGGCCAACGTCCTGACTTTC

d_gene: TRBD1
j_gene: TRBJ1-4
len: 13
v_gene: TRBV7-2
abundance: .
CDR3aa: CASSLASGGKLFF
CDR3nt: TGTGCCAGCAGCTTAGCGTCAGGGGGAAAACTGTTTTTT

d_gene: .
j_gene: TRBJ2-7
len: 12
v_gene: TRBV28
abundance: .
CDR3aa: CASSIQRYEQYF
CDR3nt: TGTGCCAGCAGTATACAGAGATACGAGCAGTACTTC

d_gene: .
j_gene: TRBJ2-7
len: 13
v_gene: TRBV6-5
abundance: .
CDR3aa: CASSYLQGYEQYF
CDR3nt: TGTGCCAGCAGTTACTTACAGGGATACGAGCAGTACTTC

d_gene: .
j_gene: TRBJ1-4
len: 15
v_gene: TRBV7-6
abundance: .
CDR3aa: CASSLARAGNEKLFF
CDR3nt: TGTGCCAGCAGCTTAGCGCGGGCTGGGAATGAAAAACTGTTTTTT

d_gene: .
j_gene: TRBJ1-1
len: 15
v_gene: TRBV19
abundance: .
CDR3aa: CASSIGTWVNTEAFF
CDR3nt: TGTGCCAGTAGTATAGGAACATGGGTGAACACTGAAGCTTTCTTT

d_gene: .
j_gene: TRBJ1-4
len: 13
v_gene: TRBV18
abundance: .
CDR3aa: CASSRTSYEKLFF
CDR3nt: TGTGCCAGCTCGCGGACAAGCTATGAAAAACTGTTTTTT

d_gene: .
j_gene: TRBJ2-1
len: 13
v_gene: TRBV7-9
abundance: few
CDR3aa: CASSLSGANEQFF
CDR3nt: TGTGCCAGCAGCTTATCCGGGGCCAATGAGCAGTTCTTC

d_gene: TRBD1
j_gene: TRBJ1-2
len: 15
v_gene: TRBV9
abundance: once
CDR3aa: CASSVAGQLSNGYTF
CDR3nt: TGTGCCAGCAGCGTCGCGGGACAGCTATCTAACGGCTACACCTTC

d_gene: TRBD1
j_gene: TRBJ2-7
len: 14
v_gene: TRBV7-9
abundance: .
CDR3aa: CASSPGTGTYEQYF
CDR3nt: TGTGCCAGCAGCCCCGGGACAGGCACCTACGAGCAGTACTTC

d_gene: TRBD2
j_gene: TRBJ2-1
len: 11
v_gene: TRBV20-1
abundance: .
CDR3aa: CSARVLAGEFF
CDR3nt: TGCAGTGCTAGGGTTCTAGCGGGAGAATTCTTC

d_gene: .
j_gene: TRBJ1-4
len: 16
v_gene: TRBV18
abundance: .
CDR3aa: CASSPGTAATNEKLFF
CDR3nt: TGTGCCAGCTCACCTGGGACGGCTGCAACTAATGAAAAACTGTTTTTT

d_gene: .
j_gene: TRBJ1-5
len: 13
v_gene: TRBV29-1
abundance: few
CDR3aa: CSVGDGGRQPQHF
CDR3nt: TGCAGCGTTGGAGACGGGGGGCGTCAGCCCCAGCATTTT

d_gene: .
j_gene: TRBJ1-6
len: 14
v_gene: TRBV4-3
abundance: few
CDR3aa: CASSQDRGVSSLHF
CDR3nt: TGCGCCAGCAGCCAAGATAGGGGGGTTTCATCCCTCCACTTT

d_gene: .
j_gene: TRBJ1-6
len: 15
v_gene: TRBV5-1
abundance: .
CDR3aa: CASSLARADNSPLHF
CDR3nt: TGCGCCAGCAGCTTGGCTAGGGCCGATAATTCACCCCTCCACTTT

d_gene: .
j_gene: TRBJ1-2
len: 13
v_gene: TRBV6-2/TRBV6-3
abundance: once
CDR3aa: CASSPGQNYGYTF
CDR3nt: TGTGCCAGCAGCCCCGGACAGAACTATGGCTACACCTTC

d_gene: TRBD1
j_gene: TRBJ2-7
len: 14
v_gene: TRBV4-1
abundance: .
CDR3aa: CASSRPGQGYEQYF
CDR3nt: TGCGCCAGCAGCCGGCCGGGACAGGGTTACGAGCAGTACTTC

d_gene: TRBD2
j_gene: TRBJ2-3
len: 16
v_gene: TRBV9
abundance: .
CDR3aa: CASSPQLAGAYGTQYF
CDR3nt: TGTGCCAGCAGCCCCCAACTAGCGGGTGCCTATGGTACGCAGTATTTT

d_gene: TRBD2
j_gene: TRBJ2-2
len: 15
v_gene: TRBV5-6
abundance: .
CDR3aa: CASSLLAGGTGELFF
CDR3nt: TGTGCCAGCAGCTTGCTCGCGGGAGGCACCGGGGAGCTGTTTTTT

d_gene: .
j_gene: TRBJ1-4
len: 14
v_gene: TRBV7-2
abundance: .
CDR3aa: CASSLGATNEKLFF
CDR3nt: TGTGCCAGCAGCTTGGGGGCAACTAATGAAAAACTGTTTTTT

d_gene: TRBD1
j_gene: TRBJ1-5
len: 15
v_gene: TRBV5-4
abundance: .
CDR3aa: CASSRGQGNNQPQHF
CDR3nt: TGTGCCAGCAGTCGGGGACAGGGTAACAATCAGCCCCAGCATTTT

d_gene: TRBD2
j_gene: TRBJ2-3
len: 16
v_gene: TRBV28
abundance: once
CDR3aa: CASSSPGLGSSDTQYF
CDR3nt: TGTGCCAGCAGTTCCCCGGGACTAGGGTCGTCCGATACGCAGTATTTT

d_gene: .
j_gene: TRBJ1-5
len: 13
v_gene: TRBV18
abundance: .
CDR3aa: CASSPGSNQPQHF
CDR3nt: TGTGCCAGCTCACCAGGGAGCAATCAGCCCCAGCATTTT

d_gene: TRBD1
j_gene: TRBJ2-5
len: 13
v_gene: TRBV12-3/TRBV12-4
abundance: .
CDR3aa: CASSPQGLKTQYF
CDR3nt: TGTGCCAGCAGCCCACAGGGGTTGAAGACCCAGTACTTC

d_gene: .
j_gene: TRBJ2-3
len: 16
v_gene: TRBV4-1
abundance: few
CDR3aa: CASSQGSRSWTDTQYF
CDR3nt: TGCGCCAGCAGCCAAGGGTCCAGGAGTTGGACAGATACGCAGTATTTT

d_gene: TRBD2
j_gene: TRBJ2-5
len: 15
v_gene: TRBV5-4
abundance: once
CDR3aa: CASSLRLAGGETQYF
CDR3nt: TGTGCCAGCAGCTTGCGTCTAGCGGGAGGAGAGACCCAGTACTTC

d_gene: .
j_gene: TRBJ1-5
len: 13
v_gene: TRBV30
abundance: .
CDR3aa: CAWSSGRNQPQHF
CDR3nt: TGTGCCTGGAGCTCAGGGCGCAATCAGCCCCAGCATTTT

d_gene: TRBD2
j_gene: TRBJ2-5
len: 15
v_gene: TRBV5-6
abundance: .
CDR3aa: CASSLAPSGLETQYF
CDR3nt: TGTGCCAGCAGCTTGGCCCCTAGCGGGTTAGAGACCCAGTACTTC

d_gene: .
j_gene: TRBJ2-6
len: 15
v_gene: TRBV6-5
abundance: few
CDR3aa: CASSSRSSGANVLTF
CDR3nt: TGTGCCAGCAGTTCCAGGAGCTCTGGGGCCAACGTCCTGACTTTC